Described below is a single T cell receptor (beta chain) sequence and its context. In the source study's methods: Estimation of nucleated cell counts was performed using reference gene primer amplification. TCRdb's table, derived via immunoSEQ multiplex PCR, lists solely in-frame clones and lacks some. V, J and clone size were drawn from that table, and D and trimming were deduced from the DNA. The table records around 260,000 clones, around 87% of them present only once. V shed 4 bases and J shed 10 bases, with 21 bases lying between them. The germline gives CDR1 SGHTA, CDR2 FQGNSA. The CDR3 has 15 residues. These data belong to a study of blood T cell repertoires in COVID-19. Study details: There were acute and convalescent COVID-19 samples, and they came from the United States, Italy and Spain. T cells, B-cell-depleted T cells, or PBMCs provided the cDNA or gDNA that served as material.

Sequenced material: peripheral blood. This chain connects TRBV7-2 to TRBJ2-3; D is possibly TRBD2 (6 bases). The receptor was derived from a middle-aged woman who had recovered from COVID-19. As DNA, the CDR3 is TGTGCCAGCAGCTACGGGACTCCCGGGTGGAGTGCGCAGTATTTT. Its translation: CASSYGTPGWSAQYF.